The 22 T cell receptor beta chains given below trace back to one sample, sequenced in a study of OX40 agonist ivuxolimab in advanced cancers. Profiled with immunoSEQ multiplex PCR; TCRdb holds only in-frame clones, not every one. Here the sample spans 97,000 or so clones, around 90% being singletons. Sequencing used CD4+ or CD8+ T cells sorted from blood, obtained in a trial of the OX40 agonist ivuxolimab. The receptors were gathered from an adult with an advanced solid tumor such as melanoma, head and neck, liver or kidney cancer.

The gene calls are TRBV6-5 and TRBJ1-1; D perhaps matches TRBD1 (5 bases). This CDR3 has 14 amino acids. CDR1 and CDR2 (germline): MNHEY, SVGAGI. Trimming removed 5 bases at V and 1 base at J, with 11 bases between. The CDR3: CASSTRGRNTEAFF. Here the CDR3 DNA reads TGTGCCAGCAGTACCCGGGGGAGGAACACTGAAGCTTTCTTT.

The rearrangement links TRBV18 to TRBJ1-3, with D unclear. The germline V gene encodes CDR1 KGHSH and CDR2 LQKENI. The CDR3 has 14 amino acids. V was pared by 3 bases and J by 1 base, with 7 bases between. In DNA form, the CDR3 reads TGTGCCAGCTCACCGCGGGGTTCTGGAAACACCATATATTTT. Translating gives CASSPRGSGNTIYF.

The chain couples TRBV6-4 to TRBJ2-2; D gene ambiguous. The CDR3 totals 14 residues. The germline V gene has CDR1 MRHNA and CDR2 SNTAGT. The V end lost 3 bases, the J end lost 4 bases, and 9 bases lay between the germline ends. CDR3 in DNA: TGTGCCAGCAGTGAGCAGCCTGGCACCGGGGAGCTGTTTTTT. This encodes CASSEQPGTGELFF.

The chain recombines TRBV9 with TRBJ2-5, with 8 bases fitting TRBD1. Germline CDR1 SGDLS, CDR2 YYNGEE. This CDR3 is 15 amino acids long. V lost 4 bases and J lost 2; bases outside the gene matches: 7. The CDR3 loop reads CASSPQGALQETQYF. The CDR3, as DNA: TGTGCCAGCAGCCCTCAGGGGGCCCTACAAGAGACCCAGTACTTC.

The table lists this clone with a few counts. This chain links TRBV5-4 with TRBJ1-1, with D maybe TRBD1 (5 bases). CDR3 length: 15 residues. V dropped 5 bases and J dropped 1 base, with 15 bases sitting between them. Germline CDR1 reads SGHNT; CDR2 reads YYREEE (reference sequence). The CDR3 DNA sequence: TGTGCCAGCAGGGTGGGGGTGGCCCCGAACACTGAAGCTTTCTTT. This codes for CASRVGVAPNTEAFF.

The V and J genes are TRBV11-3 and TRBJ2-1, with 9 bases identical to TRBD2. Per germline, CDR1 SGHNT and CDR2 YENEEA. The CDR3 length is 15 residues. The ends lost 5 bases at V and 5 bases at J; junction bases unmatched: 7. Here the CDR3 DNA reads TGTGCCAGCAGCCGCGGGGTAGCGGGAGACAATGAGCAGTTCTTC. It specifies CASSRGVAGDNEQFF.

This chain links TRBV5-1 with TRBJ2-1; 7 bases fit TRBD2. Germline trimming cut 0 bases from V and 2 bases from J; bases unmatched to any gene: 5. The length of the CDR3 is 16 residues. Germline V gene lookup returns CDR1 SGHRS and CDR2 YFSETQ. The CDR3 DNA is TGCGCCAGCAGCTTGGGGAGCGGGGTTACCTACAATGAGCAGTTCTTC. Translating gives CASSLGSGVTYNEQFF.

V usage is TRBV6-6 and J usage is TRBJ1-2; TRBD1 might be the D (6 bases). Between the trimmed V and J ends, which lost 4 bases and 3 bases, there was a span of 9 bases. The CDR3 sequence is 13 residues long. Germline CDR1 and CDR2: MNHNY and SVGAGI (reference sequence). The CDR3 DNA reads as TGTGCCAGCAGTTCCGGACAGCACTATGGCTACACCTTC. Encoded protein: CASSSGQHYGYTF.

The chain is built from TRBV9 and TRBJ2-3, with 8 bases identical to TRBD2. V was pared by 0 bases and J by 4 bases, with 7 bases of the junction left unmatched. Germline V gene sequence: CDR1 SGDLS, CDR2 YYNGEE. The CDR3 has 16 residues. CDR3 in amino acids: CASSVEAGGGADTQYF. CDR3 DNA sequence: TGTGCCAGCAGCGTAGAGGCGGGAGGAGGAGCAGATACGCAGTATTTT.

The V call is TRBV5-1, the J call TRBJ1-4; no reliable D call. CDR1 is SGHRS and CDR2 is YFSETQ in the germline V gene. Trimming removed 9 bases at V and 0 bases at J, with 9 bases between. The CDR3 runs 13 residues. The CDR3 sequence: CATSRTTNEKLFF. CDR3 nucleotide sequence: TGCGCCACTTCCAGGACAACTAATGAAAAACTGTTTTTT.

The V call is TRBV7-9, the J call TRBJ2-5; D unresolved. V was pared by 1 base and J by 4 bases, with 16 bases between. The CDR3 extends over 16 amino acids. Germline loops: CDR1 SEHNR, CDR2 FQNEAQ (reference sequence). CDR3: CASSLGGLARRETQYF. DNA of the CDR3: TGTGCCAGCAGCTTAGGGGGTTTGGCAAGGAGAGAGACCCAGTACTTC.

On this clone: Other DNA sequences in this specimen translate into the identical CDR3. The chain uses TRBV10-3 and TRBJ1-5; a possible D gene is TRBD1 (6 bases). Per the germline V gene, CDR1 is ENHRY and CDR2 is SYGVKD. Trimming removed 3 bases from V and 4 bases from J, with 13 bases in between. The CDR3 length is 15 residues. CDR3 coding DNA: TGTGCCATCAGTGAAAGGTCAGGGGAGAATCAGCCCCAGCATTTT. Protein sequence: CAISERSGENQPQHF.

The CDR3 protein is CASRGTGTSGNTIYF. The CDR3 bases are TGTGCCAGCAGAGGAACAGGGACCTCTGGAAACACCATATATTTT. J is TRBJ1-3 and V is TRBV6-6, with a tentative D call TRBD1 (6 bases). In germline, CDR1 is MNHNY, CDR2 SVGAGI (reference sequence). The CDR3 runs 15 residues. Trimming stripped 6 bases from V and 0 bases from J, with 12 bases between.

The V gene is TRBV19, the J gene TRBJ1-5, with a possible D match to TRBD1 (6 bases). V dropped 6 bases and J dropped 0 bases, with 12 bases sitting between them. Germline loops: CDR1 LNHDA, CDR2 SQIVND (reference sequence). This CDR3 is 15 amino acids long. CDR3 region: CASSPGGYSNQPQHF. DNA of the CDR3: TGTGCCAGTAGCCCCGGGGGCTATAGCAATCAGCCCCAGCATTTT.

This clone was seen a handful of times. V gene TRBV5-1 combines with J gene TRBJ2-2, with 7 nucleotides matching TRBD2. V dropped 0 bases and J dropped 6; count of bases not matched to a gene: 2. CDR1 and CDR2 from the germline V gene are SGHRS and YFSETQ. This CDR3 comprises 14 residues. This CDR3 reads CASSLGLAAGELFF. CDR3 DNA sequence: TGCGCCAGCAGCTTGGGACTAGCAGCCGGGGAGCTGTTTTTT.

This sequence joins TRBV18 and TRBJ2-7; no clear D gene. CDR1 and CDR2 (germline): KGHSH, LQKENI. This CDR3 region has 14 residues. V lost 0 bases to trimming and J lost 9 bases, with 15 bases between them. The CDR3 is CASSPPDRRRGQYF. The CDR3, as DNA: TGTGCCAGCTCACCACCGGACCGCCGACGAGGGCAGTACTTC.

The chain links TRBV13 to TRBJ2-7; the D gene is possibly TRBD2 (6 bases). This CDR3 has 13 residues. V lost 9 bases and J lost 0, with 12 bases in between. Germline values: CDR1 PRHDT, CDR2 FYEKMQ (reference sequence). This chain's CDR3 is CASTGESSYEQYF. As DNA, the CDR3 is TGTGCCAGTACGGGGGAGAGCTCCTACGAGCAGTACTTC.

CDR3 loop: CASSYADTQYF. The CDR3 region has the DNA TGTGCCAGCAGTTACGCAGATACGCAGTATTTT. V and J are TRBV6-6 and TRBJ2-3; D unresolved. The V gene lost 2 bases and the J gene lost 4 bases, with 1 base spanning the gap. The CDR3 is 11 residues long. Looked up from germline, CDR1 is MNHNY and CDR2 is SVGAGI (reference sequence).

There are a few counts of this clone. The chain recombines TRBV2 with TRBJ2-1; 7 nucleotides match TRBD2. Germline assignment: CDR1 SNHLY and CDR2 FYNNEI. CDR3 length: 15 amino acids. Trimming took 4 bases from V and 0 from J; bases not matched to a gene: 3. CDR3 amino acids: CASSVGGSSYNEQFF. CDR3 nucleotide sequence: TGTGCCAGCAGTGTAGGCGGGAGCTCCTACAATGAGCAGTTCTTC.

The rearrangement links TRBV6-5 to TRBJ1-2; the D gene is possibly TRBD1 (5 bases). Germline V gene sequence: CDR1 MNHEY, CDR2 SVGAGI. The CDR3 totals 13 residues. The germline V and J ends were trimmed by 6 bases and 4 bases, with 12 bases remaining between them. The CDR3 protein is CASSPTALYGYTF. In nucleotides, the CDR3 is TGTGCCAGCAGCCCGACAGCCCTCTATGGCTACACCTTC.

This rearrangement joins TRBV6-6 to TRBJ2-7; D call uncertain. Trimming shortened V by 8 bases and J by 0 bases, and 14 bases separated the two germline ends. CDR3 length: 14 amino acids. CDR1 is MNHNY and CDR2 is SVGAGI in the germline V gene (reference sequence). The CDR3 coding sequence is TGTGCCAGCCGGAAACAGCCTAGCTCCTACGAGCAGTACTTC. Encoded protein: CASRKQPSSYEQYF.

The rearrangement uses TRBV5-1 and TRBJ2-3; 7 bases are shared with TRBD1. Germline V gene lookup returns CDR1 SGHRS and CDR2 YFSETQ. This CDR3 is built from 16 residues. V dropped 4 bases and J dropped 0; count of bases not matched to a gene: 8. The CDR3 here is CASSPWTGLSTDTQYF. The CDR3 nucleotides are TGCGCCAGCAGCCCCTGGACAGGCCTCAGCACAGATACGCAGTATTTT.